Sequencing of this T cell receptor beta chain was carried out in a study of regulatory T cells in long-lasting Graves disease. Study-wide background: Graves' patients with a new diagnosis had received antithyroid drugs under 3 months.

V trimming: 1 base; J trimming: 9 bases; junction bases outside the gene matches: 8. The CDR3 extends over 15 amino acids. CDR1 is LGHDT, CDR2 YNNKEL, per germline (reference sequence). Documented time point: newly diagnosed GD, antithyroid drugs for less than 3 months. TCR sequences were obtained from RNA taken from PBMCs. With respect to this clonotype: A much bigger clone sits one base away, suggesting this may be a read error.

Arm-PCR of CDR3 regions and iRepertoire HTBI primers were the basis on which TCR beta libraries were built. TCRdb re-analysed the multiplex PCR reads in MiXCR, keeping a single row per CDR3 protein. The sample has about 440,000 distinct CDR3 sequences, roughly 15% seen once. The same data also went into a second study, on T cells in Graves' hyperthyroidism and ophthalmopathy.

The clonotype was recovered from a woman under 40 with Graves disease. The V and J genes are TRBV3-1 and TRBJ1-5, with 8 bases fitting TRBD1. The source was peripheral blood mononuclear cells (PBMCs), collected at new diagnosis, from a patient treated with antithyroid drugs. The CDR3 coding sequence is TGTGCCAGCAGCCAAGGCCCGGCAGGGGGCTGGCCCCAGCATTTT. The encoded protein is CASSQGPAGGWPQHF.